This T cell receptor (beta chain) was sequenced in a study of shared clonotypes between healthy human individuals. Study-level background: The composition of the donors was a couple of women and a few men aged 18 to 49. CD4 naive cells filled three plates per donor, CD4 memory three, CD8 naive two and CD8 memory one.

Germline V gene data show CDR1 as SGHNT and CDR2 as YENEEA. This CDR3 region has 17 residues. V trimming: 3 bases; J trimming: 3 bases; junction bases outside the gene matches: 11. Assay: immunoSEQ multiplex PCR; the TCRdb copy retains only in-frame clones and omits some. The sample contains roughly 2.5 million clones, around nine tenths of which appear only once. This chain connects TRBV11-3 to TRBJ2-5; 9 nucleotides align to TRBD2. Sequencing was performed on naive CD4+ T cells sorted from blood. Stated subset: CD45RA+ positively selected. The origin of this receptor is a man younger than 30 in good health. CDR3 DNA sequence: TGTGCCAGCAGCTTTGGCGGGGGGGCGGCCGCCGAAGAGACCCAGTACTTC. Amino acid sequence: CASSFGGGAAAEETQYF. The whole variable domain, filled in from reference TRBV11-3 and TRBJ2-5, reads EAGVVQSPRYKIIEKKQPVAFWCNPISGHNTLYWYLQNLGQGPELLIRYENEEAVDDSQLPKDRFSAERLKGVDSTLKIQPAELGDSAVYLCASSFGGGAAAEETQYFGPGTRLLVL.